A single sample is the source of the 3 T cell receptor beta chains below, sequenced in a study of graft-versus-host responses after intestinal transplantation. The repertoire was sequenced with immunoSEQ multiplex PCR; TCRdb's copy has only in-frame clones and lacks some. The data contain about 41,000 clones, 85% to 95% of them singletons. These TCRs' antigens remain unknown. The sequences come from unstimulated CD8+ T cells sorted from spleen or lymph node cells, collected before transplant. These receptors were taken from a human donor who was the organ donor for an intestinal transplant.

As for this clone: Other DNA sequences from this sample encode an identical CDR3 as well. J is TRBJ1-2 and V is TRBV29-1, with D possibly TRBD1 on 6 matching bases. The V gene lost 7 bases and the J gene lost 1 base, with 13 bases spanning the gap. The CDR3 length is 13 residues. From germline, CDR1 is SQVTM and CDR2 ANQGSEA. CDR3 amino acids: CSAVTGLNYGYTF. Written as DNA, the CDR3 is TGCAGCGCCGTGACAGGCCTTAACTATGGCTACACCTTC.

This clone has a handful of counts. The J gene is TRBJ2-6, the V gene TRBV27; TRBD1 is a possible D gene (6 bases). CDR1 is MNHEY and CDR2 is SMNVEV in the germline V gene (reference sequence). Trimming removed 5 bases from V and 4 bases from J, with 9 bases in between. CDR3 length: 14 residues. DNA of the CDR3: TGTGCCAGCAGTACAGGGTGGGGGGCCAACGTCCTGACTTTC. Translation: CASSTGWGANVLTF.

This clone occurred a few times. As DNA, the CDR3 is TGTGCCAGCAGTCAAGGACAGGGAACGGCCGGGGAGCTGTTTTTT. Amino acids: CASSQGQGTAGELFF. The chain recombines TRBV6-1 with TRBJ2-2; TRBD1 matches at 8 bases. Germline V gene sequence: CDR1 MNHNS, CDR2 SASEGT. The CDR3 sequence is 15 residues long. Unmatched junction bases numbered 8, after V lost 5 bases and J lost 6 bases.